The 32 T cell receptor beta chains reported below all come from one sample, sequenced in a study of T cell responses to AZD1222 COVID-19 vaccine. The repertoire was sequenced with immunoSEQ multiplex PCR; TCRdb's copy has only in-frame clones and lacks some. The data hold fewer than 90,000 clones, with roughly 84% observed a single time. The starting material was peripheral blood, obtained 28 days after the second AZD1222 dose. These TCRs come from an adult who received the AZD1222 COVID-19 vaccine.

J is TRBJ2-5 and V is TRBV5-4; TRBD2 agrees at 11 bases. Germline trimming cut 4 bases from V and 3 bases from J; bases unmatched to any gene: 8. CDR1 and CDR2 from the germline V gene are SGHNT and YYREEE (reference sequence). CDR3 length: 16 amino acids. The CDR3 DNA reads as TGTGCCAGCAGCCGTGGTACTAGCGGGAGTGAAGAGACCCAGTACTTC. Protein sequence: CASSRGTSGSEETQYF.

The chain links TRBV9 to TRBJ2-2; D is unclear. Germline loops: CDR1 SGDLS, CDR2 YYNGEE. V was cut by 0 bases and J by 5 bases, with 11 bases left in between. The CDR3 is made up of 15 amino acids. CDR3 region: CASSVATWTTGELFF. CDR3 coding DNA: TGTGCCAGCAGCGTAGCTACTTGGACGACCGGGGAGCTGTTTTTT.

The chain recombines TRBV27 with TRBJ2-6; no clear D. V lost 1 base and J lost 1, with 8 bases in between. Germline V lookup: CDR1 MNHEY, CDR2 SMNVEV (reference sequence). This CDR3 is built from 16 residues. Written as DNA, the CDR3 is TGTGCCAGCAGTTTATTGTGGGATTCTGGGGCCAACGTCCTGACTTTC. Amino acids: CASSLLWDSGANVLTF.

In DNA, the CDR3 is TGTGCCAGCAGTGAAAGCGGGTTTAATGAAAAACTGTTTTTT. Amino acids: CASSESGFNEKLFF. V gene TRBV6-1 combines with J gene TRBJ1-4; D unclear. This CDR3 has 14 amino acids. V lost 2 bases and J 4 bases, leaving 8 bases between the germline ends. Germline CDR1 and CDR2: MNHNS and SASEGT.

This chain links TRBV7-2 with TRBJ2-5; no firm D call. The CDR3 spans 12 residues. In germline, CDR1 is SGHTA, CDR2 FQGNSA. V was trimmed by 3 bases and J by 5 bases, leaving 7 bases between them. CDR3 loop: CASSFGGETQYF. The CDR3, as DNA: TGTGCCAGCAGCTTCGGCGGCGAGACCCAGTACTTC.

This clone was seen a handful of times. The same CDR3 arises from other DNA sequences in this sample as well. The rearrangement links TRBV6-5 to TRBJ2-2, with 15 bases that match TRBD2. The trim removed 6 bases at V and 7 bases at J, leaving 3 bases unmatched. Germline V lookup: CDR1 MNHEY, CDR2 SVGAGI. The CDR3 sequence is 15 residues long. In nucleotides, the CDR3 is TGTGCCAGCAGGGGGACTAGCGGGGGGATCGGGGAGCTGTTTTTT. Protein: CASRGTSGGIGELFF.

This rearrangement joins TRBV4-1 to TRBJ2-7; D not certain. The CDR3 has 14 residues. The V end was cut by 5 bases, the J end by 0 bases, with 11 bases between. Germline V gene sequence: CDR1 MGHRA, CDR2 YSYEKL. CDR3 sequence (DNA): TGCGCCAGCAGCAAATCTTACCCCTCCTACGAGCAGTACTTC. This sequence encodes CASSKSYPSYEQYF.

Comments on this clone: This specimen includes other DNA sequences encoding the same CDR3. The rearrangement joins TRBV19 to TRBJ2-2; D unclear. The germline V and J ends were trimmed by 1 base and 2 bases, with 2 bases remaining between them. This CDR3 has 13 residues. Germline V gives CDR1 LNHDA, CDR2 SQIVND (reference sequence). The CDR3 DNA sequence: TGTGCCAGTAGTATAGGAAACACCGGGGAGCTGTTTTTT. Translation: CASSIGNTGELFF.

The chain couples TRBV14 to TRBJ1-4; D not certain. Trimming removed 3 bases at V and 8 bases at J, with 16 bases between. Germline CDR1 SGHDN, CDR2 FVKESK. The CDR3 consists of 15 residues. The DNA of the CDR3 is TGTGCCAGCAGCCATGGGTATTTGATAGGAGAAAAACTGTTTTTT. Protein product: CASSHGYLIGEKLFF.

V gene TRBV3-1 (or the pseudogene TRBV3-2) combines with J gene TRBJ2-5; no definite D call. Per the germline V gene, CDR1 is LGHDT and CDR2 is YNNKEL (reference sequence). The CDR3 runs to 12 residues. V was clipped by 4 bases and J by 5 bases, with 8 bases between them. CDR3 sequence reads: CASSLSEETQYF. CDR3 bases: TGTGCCAGCAGCCTGAGCGAGGAGACCCAGTACTTC.

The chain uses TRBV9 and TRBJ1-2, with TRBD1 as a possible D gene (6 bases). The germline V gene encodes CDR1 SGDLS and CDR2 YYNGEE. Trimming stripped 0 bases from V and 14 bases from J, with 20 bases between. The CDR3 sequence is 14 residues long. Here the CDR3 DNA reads TGTGCCAGCAGCGTAGGGACAGAAATCTATGCGGGGACCTTC. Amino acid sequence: CASSVGTEIYAGTF.

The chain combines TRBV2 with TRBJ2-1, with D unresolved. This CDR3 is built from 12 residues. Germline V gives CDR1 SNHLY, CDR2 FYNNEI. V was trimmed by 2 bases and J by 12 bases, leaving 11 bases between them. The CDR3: CASSERAAGQFF. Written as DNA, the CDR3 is TGTGCCAGCAGTGAACGAGCAGCCGGGCAGTTCTTC.

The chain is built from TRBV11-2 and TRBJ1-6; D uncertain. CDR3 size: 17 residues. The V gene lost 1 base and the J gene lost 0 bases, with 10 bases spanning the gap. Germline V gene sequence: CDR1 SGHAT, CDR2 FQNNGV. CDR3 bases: TGTGCCAGCAGCTTAGTCGGGAGGAGCTCCTATAATTCACCCCTCCACTTT. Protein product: CASSLVGRSSYNSPLHF. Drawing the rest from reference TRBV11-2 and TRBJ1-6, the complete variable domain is EAGVAQSPRYKIIEKRQSVAFWCNPISGHATLYWYQQILGQGPKLLIQFQNNGVVDDSQLPKDRFSAERLKGVDSTLKIQPAKLEDSAVYLCASSLVGRSSYNSPLHFGNGTRLTVT.

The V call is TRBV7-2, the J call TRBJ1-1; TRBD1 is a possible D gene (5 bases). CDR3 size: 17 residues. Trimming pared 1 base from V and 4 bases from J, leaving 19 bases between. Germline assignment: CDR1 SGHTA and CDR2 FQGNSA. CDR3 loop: CASSLGAVGGRGTEAFF. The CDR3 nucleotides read TGTGCCAGCAGCTTAGGGGCAGTTGGGGGTCGGGGCACTGAAGCTTTCTTT. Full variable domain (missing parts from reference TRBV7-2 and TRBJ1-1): GAGVSQSPSNKVTEKGKDVELRCDPISGHTALYWYRQSLGQGLEFLIYFQGNSAPDKSGLPSDRFSAERTGGSVSTLTIQRTQQEDSAVYLCASSLGAVGGRGTEAFFGQGTRLTVV.

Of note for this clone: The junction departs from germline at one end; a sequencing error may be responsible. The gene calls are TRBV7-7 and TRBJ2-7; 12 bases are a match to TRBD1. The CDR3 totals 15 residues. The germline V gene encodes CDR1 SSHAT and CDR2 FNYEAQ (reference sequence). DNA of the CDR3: TGTGCTAGCAGCGCGGGACAGGGGGCATCCTACGAGCAGTACTTC. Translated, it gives CASSAGQGASYEQYF.

As DNA, the CDR3 is TGTGCCTCAAAGCGGGGGCCCAACACAGATACGCAGTATTTT. Its translation is CASKRGPNTDTQYF. The chain couples TRBV28 to TRBJ2-3, with 8 nucleotides matching TRBD2. The V segment lost 11 bases and the J segment 2 bases; nucleotides outside the gene matches: 9. The CDR3 contains 14 residues. CDR1 and CDR2 from the germline V gene are MDHEN and SYDVKM. The full variable domain, completed using reference TRBV28 and TRBJ2-3, is DVKVTQSSRYLVKRTGEKVFLECVQDMDHENMFWYRQDPGLGLRLIYFSYDVKMKEKGDIPEGYSVSREKKERFSLILESASTNQTSMYLCASKRGPNTDTQYFGPGTRLTVL.

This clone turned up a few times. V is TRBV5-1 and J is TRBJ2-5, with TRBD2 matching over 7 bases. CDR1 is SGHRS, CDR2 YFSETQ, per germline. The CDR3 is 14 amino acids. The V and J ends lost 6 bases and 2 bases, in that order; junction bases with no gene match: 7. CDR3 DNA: TGCGCCAGCACCCCCCCGGGGGGTCAAGAGACCCAGTACTTC. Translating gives CASTPPGGQETQYF.

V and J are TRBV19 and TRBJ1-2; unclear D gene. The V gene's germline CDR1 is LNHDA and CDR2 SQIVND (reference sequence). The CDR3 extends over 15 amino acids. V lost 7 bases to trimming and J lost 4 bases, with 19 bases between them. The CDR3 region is CASMGGDGRPYGYTF. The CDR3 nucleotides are TGTGCCAGTATGGGTGGCGACGGCCGACCCTATGGCTACACCTTC.

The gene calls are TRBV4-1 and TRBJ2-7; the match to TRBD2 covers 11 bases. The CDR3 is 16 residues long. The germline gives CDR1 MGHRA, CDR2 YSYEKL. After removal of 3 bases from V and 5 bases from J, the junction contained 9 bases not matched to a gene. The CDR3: CASSHSFSGRGNEQYF. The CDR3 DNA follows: TGCGCCAGCAGCCATTCCTTTAGCGGGAGGGGCAACGAGCAGTACTTC.

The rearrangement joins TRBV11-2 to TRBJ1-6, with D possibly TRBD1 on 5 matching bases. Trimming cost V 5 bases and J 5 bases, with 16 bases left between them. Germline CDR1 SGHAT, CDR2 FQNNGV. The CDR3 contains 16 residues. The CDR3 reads CASSRRYGRDNSPLHF. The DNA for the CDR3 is TGTGCCAGCAGCCGCAGGTACGGCAGGGATAATTCACCCCTCCACTTT.

The CDR3 DNA sequence: TGTGCCAGCAGTTTAACCGGGACAGGGTATGTTCAGCCCCAGCATTTT. Translated, it gives CASSLTGTGYVQPQHF. The J gene is TRBJ1-5, the V gene TRBV27; TRBD1 agrees at 9 bases. CDR3 length: 16 residues. V dropped 2 bases and J dropped 6; count of bases not matched to a gene: 8. Germline loops: CDR1 MNHEY, CDR2 SMNVEV (reference sequence).

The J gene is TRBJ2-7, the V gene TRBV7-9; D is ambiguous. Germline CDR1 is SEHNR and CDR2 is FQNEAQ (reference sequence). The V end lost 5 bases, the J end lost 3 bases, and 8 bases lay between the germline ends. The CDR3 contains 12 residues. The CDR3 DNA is TGTGCCAGCAGCCCCGGCGGCTACGAGCAGTACTTC. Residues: CASSPGGYEQYF.

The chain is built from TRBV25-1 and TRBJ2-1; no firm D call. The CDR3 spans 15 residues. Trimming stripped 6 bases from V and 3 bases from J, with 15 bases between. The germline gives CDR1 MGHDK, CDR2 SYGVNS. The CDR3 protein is CASRVVYPGYNEQFF. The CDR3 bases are TGTGCCAGCAGGGTAGTATATCCCGGCTACAATGAGCAGTTCTTC.

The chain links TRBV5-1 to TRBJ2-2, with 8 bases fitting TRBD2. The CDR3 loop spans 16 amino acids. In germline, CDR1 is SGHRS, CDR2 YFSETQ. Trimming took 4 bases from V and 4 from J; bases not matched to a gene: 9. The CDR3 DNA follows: TGCGCCAGCAGCCAAACCACCGGGACTAGCACCGGGGAGCTGTTTTTT. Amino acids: CASSQTTGTSTGELFF.

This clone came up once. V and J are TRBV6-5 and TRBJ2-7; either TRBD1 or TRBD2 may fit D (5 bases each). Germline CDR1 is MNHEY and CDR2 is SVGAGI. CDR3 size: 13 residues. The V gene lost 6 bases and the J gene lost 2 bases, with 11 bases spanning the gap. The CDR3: CASSPRGAYEQYF. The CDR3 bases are TGTGCCAGCAGCCCCCGGGGCGCCTACGAGCAGTACTTC.

The CDR3 loop is CASCTGGFINMNTEAFF. In DNA form, the CDR3 reads TGTGCCAGTTGTACAGGGGGATTCATTAACATGAACACTGAAGCTTTCTTT. J is TRBJ1-1 and V is TRBV19, with TRBD1 identical over 8 bases. Germline CDR1 and CDR2: LNHDA and SQIVND (reference sequence). The CDR3 extends over 17 amino acids. Unmatched junction bases numbered 14, after V lost 8 bases and J lost 0 bases.

The CDR3 sequence is CASSSGVLGGDTQYF. CDR3 coding DNA: TGTGCCAGCAGCTCAGGCGTACTCGGGGGGGATACGCAGTATTTT. The rearrangement links TRBV11-3 to TRBJ2-3, with TRBD2 matching over 7 bases. The CDR3 totals 15 residues. V dropped 4 bases and J dropped 6; count of bases not matched to a gene: 10. In germline, CDR1 is SGHNT, CDR2 YENEEA.

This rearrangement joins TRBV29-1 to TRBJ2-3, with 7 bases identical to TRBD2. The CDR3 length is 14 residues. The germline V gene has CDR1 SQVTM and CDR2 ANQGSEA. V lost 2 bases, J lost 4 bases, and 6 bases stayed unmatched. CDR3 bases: TGCAGCGTTGAAAGACTAGCAGAGGCAGATACGCAGTATTTT. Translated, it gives CSVERLAEADTQYF.

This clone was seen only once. The DNA of the CDR3 is TGCGCCAGCAGCTTGGACGGCGGTCGGAGCACAGATACGCAGTATTTT. Encoded protein: CASSLDGGRSTDTQYF. This chain uses TRBV5-1 with TRBJ2-3; unclear D gene. This CDR3 contains 16 residues. Trimming removed 0 bases from V and 0 bases from J, with 11 bases in between. In germline, CDR1 is SGHRS, CDR2 YFSETQ.

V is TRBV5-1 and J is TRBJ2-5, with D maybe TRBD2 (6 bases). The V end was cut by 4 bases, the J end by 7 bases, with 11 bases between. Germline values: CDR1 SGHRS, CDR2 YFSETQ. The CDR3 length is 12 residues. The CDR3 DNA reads TGCGCCAGCAGCCGACTAGATACGACCCAGTACTTC. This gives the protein CASSRLDTTQYF. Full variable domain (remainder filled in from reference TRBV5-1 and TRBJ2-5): KAGVTQTPRYLIKTRGQQVTLSCSPISGHRSVSWYQQTPGQGLQFLFEYFSETQRNKGNFPGRFSGRQFSNSRSEMNVSTLELGDSALYLCASSRLDTTQYFGPGTRLLVL.

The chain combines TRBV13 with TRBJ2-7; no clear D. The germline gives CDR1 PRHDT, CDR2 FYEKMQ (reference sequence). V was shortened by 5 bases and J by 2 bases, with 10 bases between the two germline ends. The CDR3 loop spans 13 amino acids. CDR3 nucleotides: TGTGCCAGCAGCACGGATCCCGCCTACGAGCAGTACTTC. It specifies CASSTDPAYEQYF.

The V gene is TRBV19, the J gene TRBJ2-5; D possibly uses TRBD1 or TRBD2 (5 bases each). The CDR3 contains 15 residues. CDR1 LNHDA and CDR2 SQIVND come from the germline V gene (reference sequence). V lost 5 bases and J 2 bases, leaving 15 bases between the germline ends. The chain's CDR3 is CASSVGPGPQETQYF. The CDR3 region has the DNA TGTGCCAGTAGTGTAGGCCCGGGACCACAAGAGACCCAGTACTTC.